The TCR beta chain described here comes from a study of blood T cell repertoires in COVID-19. Study overall: Samples taken during acute and convalescent COVID-19 were collected in the United States, Italy and Spain. The analysed material was cDNA or gDNA that came from T cells, B-cell-depleted T cells, or PBMCs.

The authors' processing: From reference gene primer amplification, estimates of nucleated cell counts were derived. Data came from immunoSEQ multiplex PCR; TCRdb stores just in-frame clones and leaves some out. V, J and clone size were drawn from that table, and D and trimming were deduced from the DNA. Counted here are roughly 300,000 clones, 85% occurring once; the ten biggest clones make up 13%. Per the germline V gene, CDR1 is SGDLS and CDR2 is YYNGEE. The CDR3 length is 15 residues. The J segment lost 4 bases and the V segment lost 0 bases, leaving 4 bases of the junction unmatched. This receptor was taken from a human donor in a cohort sampled during active COVID-19. Sample: peripheral blood. The chain links TRBV9 to TRBJ2-5, with 9 nucleotides matching TRBD1. The CDR3 region has the DNA TGTGCCAGCAGCGTAGGACAGGGGGGGAGAGAGACCCAGTACTTC. It translates to CASSVGQGGRETQYF.